This T cell receptor (beta chain) was sequenced for a study of Ad26.COV2.S vaccination and SARS-CoV-2 variants (dated by TCRdb to 2020 to 2023). As for the study more broadly: Donors in the vaccine arm were drawn from COV1001, a phase I-IIa trial of Ad26.COV2.S in healthy adults that was multicentre, randomized, double-blind and placebo-controlled. Ad26.COV2.S was given intramuscularly at 5x10^10 or 1x10^11 viral particles, as a single shot or as two shots 56 days apart. The specificity and breadth of SARS-CoV-2-reactive T cell receptors after Ad26.COV2.S vaccination were assessed by TCRbeta repertoire sequencing. A total of around 32 samples were included in the TCR-sequenced set, comprising around 19 Ad26.COV2.S vaccine recipients, 5 placebo recipients and 8 SARS-CoV-2 convalescent individuals. Trial participants were randomized into five groups of five, in which low-dose or high-dose Ad26.COV2.S was given once or twice, or placebo was given on both occasions. Investigators remained blinded to trial group allocation during experiments and outcome assessment. Broader findings and caveats from the paper: The authors noted that the TCR breadth and depth analyses may have underestimated total T cell responses. Compared with placebo recipients, Ad26.COV2.S recipients showed higher spike-specific TCR breadth (P = 0.0014). Comparing responses between vaccine doses or regimens was not something the study was powered to do. After vaccination, substantial breadth of spike-specific CD8+ and CD4+ T cell responses was reported. Non-spike TCR breadth was comparable between vaccine and placebo recipients, consistent with the vaccine containing only spike.

The immunoSEQ Assay was used to sequence TCRbeta CDR3 regions. After extraction, genomic DNA underwent amplification by bias-controlled multiplex PCR, followed by high-throughput sequencing. As for the authors' bioinformatics: To quantify the absolute abundance of every unique TCRbeta CDR3 region, sequences were collapsed and filtered. Usable DNA was measured by amplifying reference genes present in all nucleated cells, and TCRbeta template counts were normalized to that usable DNA to estimate T cell fraction. Repertoire TCRs were annotated as SARS-CoV-2-specific when V gene, CDR3 amino acid sequence and J gene were exactly matched to a known reactive TCR set. The reference SARS-CoV-2 TCR set was derived from MIRA and filtered for enrichment in COVID-19-positive ImmuneCODE repertoires, a step that removed public or cross-reactive TCRs. Based on the MIRA antigens, annotated TCRs were further analysed at the level of specific ORF or position within ORF. Breadth was defined as the number of annotated unique rearrangements divided by the total number of unique productive rearrangements, and depth was defined as the summed frequency of the annotated unique rearrangements. Two-sided Wilcoxon rank-sum tests were used to compare TCR breadth between groups. What TCRdb holds here is the immuneACCESS table cut down to in-frame rearrangements. Part of the clones is not present; checked against another copy, under half of the missing clones reflect an unresolved V gene, and the others are unexplained. Clone size and V and J calls were adopted from that table, with D and trimming inferred from the DNA. The sample records 250,000 or so clones, roughly nine tenths of which are singletons. The ten top clones hold less than 3.5% of the sample.

As concerns this clone: What this receptor recognizes is not known. Base qualities are not recorded, but no much larger clone differs from it by a single base.

Reading the label with the study, this specimen's treatment or condition is: 15 to 20 received Ad26.COV2.S at low or high dose, single or two shots; five or six received placebo; per-sample allocation not given. For vaccine and placebo recipients, repertoires were sequenced using samples collected on day 63 after the first injection. Cohort 1b enrolled some 25 adults aged 18-55 years at a single site in Boston, USA, between 29 July and 7 August 2020. Ad26.COV2.S consisted of a replication-incompetent adenovirus type 26 vector by which a prefusion-stabilized SARS-CoV-2 spike protein from the original Wuhan strain was expressed. The CDR3, cysteine through phenylalanine, is 13 amino acids long. Solely the CDR3 DNA is kept, with 39 bases framed from the first base. As encoded in the germline V gene (reference sequence), CDR1 is GTSNPN while CDR2 is SVGIG. V was cut back by 3 bases and J by 10 bases, leaving a gap of 16 bases between them.

The chain is encoded by TRBV30 joined to TRBJ2-1; no D gene is confidently identified. The receptor comes from a person between 18 and 65 years old who received the Ad26.COV2.S COVID-19 vaccine or a placebo. Sequences were derived from peripheral blood, sampled in a trial of Ad26.COV2.S vaccine versus placebo. The CDR3 here reads CAWRVAVRKEQFF. The nucleotide sequence is TGTGCCTGGAGAGTGGCGGTGAGGAAGGAGCAGTTCTTC.